The rows below give T cell receptor beta chains drawn from one sample of a study of blood T cell repertoires in COVID-19. The table came from immunoSEQ multiplex PCR; TCRdb's copy has only in-frame clones and leaves some out. The table shows around 150,000 clones, with 88% occurring only once. The sequenced material came from peripheral blood. These receptors were collected from a man between 50 and 59 years old with active or convalescent COVID-19. The CDR3 runs from the conserved cysteine through the conserved F or W. The D gene is left open where the match is weak. Where a row states a size, it is once, few, many or the class of an expanded clone; other rows omit it.

clone_size	v_call	j_call	d_call	cdr3_aa	cdr3_nt
NA	TRBV5-1	TRBJ2-5	TRBD2	CASSFLAGGAGAQETQYF	TGCGCCAGCAGCTTCCTAGCGGGAGGAGCTGGAGCACAAGAGACCCAGTACTTC
NA	TRBV9	TRBJ2-5	NA	CASSPSPRGQETQYF	TGTGCCAGCAGCCCCTCCCCACGGGGCCAAGAGACCCAGTACTTC
NA	TRBV9	TRBJ1-6	NA	CASSVVGGLLSPLHF	TGTGCCAGCAGCGTAGTGGGGGGGCTACTATCACCCCTCCACTTT
NA	TRBV5-1	TRBJ1-3	NA	CASRQDSGNTIYF	TGCGCCAGCAGACAGGACTCTGGAAACACCATATATTTT
NA	TRBV2	TRBJ2-1	NA	CASSEARPSYNEQFF	TGTGCCAGCAGTGAAGCGCGGCCGTCCTACAATGAGCAGTTCTTC
NA	TRBV28	TRBJ1-6	NA	CASSRYNSPLHF	TGTGCCAGCAGCCGCTATAATTCACCCCTCCACTTT
NA	TRBV11-2	TRBJ2-7	NA	CASSTVRDTYEQYF	TGTGCCAGCAGTACCGTCAGGGATACCTACGAGCAGTACTTC
NA	TRBV18	TRBJ2-5	TRBD1	CASSPNQGATETQYF	TGTGCCAGCTCACCAAATCAGGGGGCGACTGAGACCCAGTACTTC
NA	TRBV12-3/TRBV12-4	TRBJ1-1	TRBD1	CASSVNRGEAFF	TGTGCCAGCAGCGTGAACAGGGGTGAAGCTTTCTTT
once	TRBV7-3	TRBJ2-5	NA	CASSLNREETQYF	TGTGCCAGCAGCTTAAATCGGGAAGAGACCCAGTACTTC
NA	TRBV27	TRBJ2-7	NA	CASSPRQGKQYF	TGTGCCAGCAGCCCCCGCCAGGGGAAGCAGTACTTC
NA	TRBV7-8	TRBJ1-3	TRBD1	CASSLVSRGGTGQTYF	TGTGCCAGCAGCTTAGTTTCGAGGGGGGGGACAGGACAAACATATTTT
once	TRBV28	TRBJ1-2	TRBD1	CASSLGGTGGRGGYTF	TGTGCCAGCAGTTTAGGGGGGACAGGGGGAAGAGGTGGCTACACCTTC
NA	TRBV4-1	TRBJ2-3	NA	CASSQDRGASTDTQYF	TGCGCCAGCAGCCAAGATCGCGGGGCGAGCACAGATACGCAGTATTTT
NA	TRBV11-2	TRBJ2-5	TRBD2	CASSLNQLAGGETQYF	TGTGCCAGCAGCTTAAACCAACTAGCGGGAGGAGAGACCCAGTACTTC